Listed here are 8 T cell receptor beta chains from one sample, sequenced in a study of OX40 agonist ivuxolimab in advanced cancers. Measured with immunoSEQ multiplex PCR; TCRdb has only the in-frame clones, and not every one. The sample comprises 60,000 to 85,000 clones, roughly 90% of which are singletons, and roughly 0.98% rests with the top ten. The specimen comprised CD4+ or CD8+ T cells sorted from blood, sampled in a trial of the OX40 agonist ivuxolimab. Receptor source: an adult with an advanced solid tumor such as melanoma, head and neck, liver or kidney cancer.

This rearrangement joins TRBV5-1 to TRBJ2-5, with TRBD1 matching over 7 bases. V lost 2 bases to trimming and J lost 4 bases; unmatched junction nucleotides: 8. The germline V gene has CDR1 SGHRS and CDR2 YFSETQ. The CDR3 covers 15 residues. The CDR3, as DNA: TGCGCCAGCAGCTTTTCCCCAGGGGGTCCAGAGACCCAGTACTTC. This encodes CASSFSPGGPETQYF.

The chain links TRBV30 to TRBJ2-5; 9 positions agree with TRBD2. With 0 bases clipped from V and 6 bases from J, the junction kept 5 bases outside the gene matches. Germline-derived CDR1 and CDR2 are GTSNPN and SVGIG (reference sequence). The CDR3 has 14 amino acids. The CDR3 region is CAWSVAGGGKTQYF. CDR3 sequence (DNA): TGTGCCTGGAGTGTAGCGGGGGGCGGGAAGACCCAGTACTTC.

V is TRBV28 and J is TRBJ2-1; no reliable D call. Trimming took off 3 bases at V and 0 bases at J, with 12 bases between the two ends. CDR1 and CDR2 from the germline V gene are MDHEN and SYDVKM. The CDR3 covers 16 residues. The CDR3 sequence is CASSFLLRGSYNEQFF. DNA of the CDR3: TGTGCCAGCAGTTTCCTTCTACGAGGCTCCTACAATGAGCAGTTCTTC. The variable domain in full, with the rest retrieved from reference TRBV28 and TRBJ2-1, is DVKVTQSSRYLVKRTGEKVFLECVQDMDHENMFWYRQDPGLGLRLIYFSYDVKMKEKGDIPEGYSVSREKKERFSLILESASTNQTSMYLCASSFLLRGSYNEQFFGPGTRLTVL.

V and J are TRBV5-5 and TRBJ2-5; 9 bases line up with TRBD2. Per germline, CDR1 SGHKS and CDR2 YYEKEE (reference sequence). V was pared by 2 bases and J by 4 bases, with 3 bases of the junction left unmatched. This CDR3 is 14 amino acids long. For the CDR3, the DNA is TGTGCCAGCAGCTTTAGCGGGAGCCCAGAGACCCAGTACTTC. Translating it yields CASSFSGSPETQYF.

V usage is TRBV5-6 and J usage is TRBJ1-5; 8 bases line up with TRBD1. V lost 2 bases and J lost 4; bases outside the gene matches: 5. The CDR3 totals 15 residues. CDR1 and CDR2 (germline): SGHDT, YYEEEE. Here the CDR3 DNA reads TGTGCCAGCAGCTTATGGGACAGGCTAAATCAGCCCCAGCATTTT. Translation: CASSLWDRLNQPQHF.

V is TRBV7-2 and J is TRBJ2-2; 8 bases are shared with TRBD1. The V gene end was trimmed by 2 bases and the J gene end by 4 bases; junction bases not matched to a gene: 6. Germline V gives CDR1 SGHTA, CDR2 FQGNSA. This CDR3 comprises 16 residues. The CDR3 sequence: CASSLQGARATGELFF. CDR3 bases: TGTGCCAGCAGCTTACAGGGGGCGCGGGCCACCGGGGAGCTGTTTTTT.

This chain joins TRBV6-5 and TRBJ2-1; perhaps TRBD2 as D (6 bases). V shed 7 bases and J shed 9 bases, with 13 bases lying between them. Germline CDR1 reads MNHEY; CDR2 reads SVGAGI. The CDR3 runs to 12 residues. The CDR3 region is CASISLGGEQFF. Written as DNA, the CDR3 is TGTGCCAGCATCAGCCTGGGGGGTGAGCAGTTCTTC.

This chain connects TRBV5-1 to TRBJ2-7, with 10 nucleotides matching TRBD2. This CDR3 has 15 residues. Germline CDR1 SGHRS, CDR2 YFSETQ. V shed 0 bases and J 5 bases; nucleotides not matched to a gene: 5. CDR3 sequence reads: CASSLAASGRDEQYF. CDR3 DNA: TGCGCCAGCAGCTTGGCGGCTAGCGGGAGAGACGAGCAGTACTTC.